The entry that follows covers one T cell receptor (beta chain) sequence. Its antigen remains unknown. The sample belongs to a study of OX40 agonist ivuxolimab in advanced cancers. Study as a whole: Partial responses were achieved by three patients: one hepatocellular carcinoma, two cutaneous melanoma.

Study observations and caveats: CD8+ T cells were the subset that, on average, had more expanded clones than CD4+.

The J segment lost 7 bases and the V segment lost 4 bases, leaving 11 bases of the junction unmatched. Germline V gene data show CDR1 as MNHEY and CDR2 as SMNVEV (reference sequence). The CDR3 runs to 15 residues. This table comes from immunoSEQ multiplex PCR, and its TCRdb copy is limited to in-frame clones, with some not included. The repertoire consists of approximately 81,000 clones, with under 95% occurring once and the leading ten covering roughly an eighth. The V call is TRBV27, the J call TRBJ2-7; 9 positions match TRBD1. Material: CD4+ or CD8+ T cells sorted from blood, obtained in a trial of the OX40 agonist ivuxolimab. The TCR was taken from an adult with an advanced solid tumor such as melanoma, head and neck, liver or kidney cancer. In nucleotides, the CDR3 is TGTGCCAGCAGTTCTCACAGGGGGCTACTACGGGAGCAGTACTTC. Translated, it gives CASSSHRGLLREQYF.